A single sample gave rise to the 6 T cell receptor beta chains below, sequenced in a study of blood T cells in healthy people across ages (dated by TCRdb to 2014 to 2015). Library construction relied on 5' RACE. These reads were obtained on an Illumina HiSeq 2500. A second PCR of about 7 to 12 cycles was run with a J-beta primer mix and a sample-barcoded 5' primer. The public sequencing data were trimmed at Q25 with fastp and processed into clonotypes with MiXCR by TCRdb, which kept only in-frame beta chains. Every CDR3 protein is listed once, alongside the most common genes and DNA of its rows. The sample includes about 590,000 distinct CDR3 sequences, with around 31% observed a single time. More than 15% of the sample belongs to the ten largest clones. The sequenced material came from blood. Receptors were obtained from a woman older than 75 in good health.

This clonotype was counted a few times. This clone may be a read error of a much larger clone one base away. The rearrangement uses TRBV4-3 and TRBJ2-1; no clear D gene. Matching the DNA end better, TRBJ2-7 makes the J call doubtful. CDR1 and CDR2 (germline): LGHNA, YSLEER. The CDR3 is made up of 13 amino acids. The CDR3 DNA reads as TGCGCCAGCAGCCAGGTACAATACAATGAGCAGTACTTC. Translation: CASSQVQYNEQYF.

This clonotype has a count of ten or more. This rearrangement joins TRBV29-1 to TRBJ1-2, with 7 positions matching TRBD1. V trimming: 6 bases; J trimming: 6 bases; junction bases outside the gene matches: 7. This CDR3 has 12 residues. Germline V gene lookup returns CDR1 SQVTM and CDR2 ANQGSEA. The CDR3 is CSVGTESHGYTF. The CDR3 DNA follows: TGCAGCGTGGGGACAGAAAGTCATGGCTACACCTTC.

This clonotype was recorded a few times. A single base separates this from a much larger clone, so it may be a read error. This chain joins TRBV3-1 and TRBJ2-3; D is tentatively TRBD1 or TRBD2 (6 bases each). CDR3 length: 15 amino acids. Looked up from germline, CDR1 is LGHDT and CDR2 is YNNKEL (reference sequence). The CDR3 sequence: CVSSPGAPSTDTQYF. Here the CDR3 DNA reads TGTGTCAGCAGCCCGGGGGCGCCTAGCACAGATACGCAGTATTTT.

This clonotype appeared many times. The chain is built from TRBV6-2 or TRBV6-3 and TRBJ2-1, with 7 positions matching TRBD1. Germline CDR1 reads MNHEY; CDR2 reads SVGEGT. V lost 6 bases to trimming and J lost 4 bases; unmatched junction nucleotides: 12. CDR3 length: 16 amino acids. Here the CDR3 reads CASRGLQGSAYNEQFF. The DNA of the CDR3 is TGTGCCAGCAGGGGTTTACAGGGGTCCGCATACAATGAGCAGTTCTTC.

The gene calls are TRBV3-1 and TRBJ1-2; 8 bases align to TRBD1. Germline values: CDR1 LGHDT, CDR2 YNNKEL (reference sequence). Losses at the gene ends were 1 base for V and 6 bases for J; bases not matched to a gene: 7. The CDR3 extends over 15 amino acids. CDR3 loop: CASSQVGQGAHGYTF. CDR3 nucleotide sequence: TGTGCCAGCAGCCAAGTGGGGCAGGGGGCTCATGGCTACACCTTC. The variable domain in full, completed from reference TRBV3-1 and TRBJ1-2, reads DTAVSQTPKYLVTQMGNDKSIKCEQNLGHDTMYWYKQDSKKFLKIMFSYNNKELIINETVPNRFSPKSPDKAHLNLHINSLELGDSAVYFCASSQVGQGAHGYTFGSGTRLTVV.

The CDR3: CSAYLAKNIQYF. CDR3 nucleotides: TGCAGTGCCTATTTAGCCAAAAACATTCAGTACTTC. This sequence joins TRBV20-1 and TRBJ2-4; D not certain. CDR1 is DFQATT and CDR2 is SNEGSKA in the germline V gene (reference sequence). The CDR3 has 12 residues. V shed 6 bases and J shed 0 bases, with 6 bases lying between them.